Presented here are 3 T cell receptor beta chains from one specimen sequenced in a study of CD8 T cells in ankylosing spondylitis. Study outcomes and limitations: What appeared characteristic of ankylosing spondylitis blood was a TCR beta motif of fewer than ten highly homologous variants.

From the 5' RACE reads, TCRdb called clonotypes with MiXCR, one entry per CDR3 protein. The repertoire has about 460,000 distinct CDR3 sequences, about 5.4% of them found once; the top ten carry roughly 3.5%. Their target antigens are unknown. The sample comprised blood, either unsorted or a sorted T cell fraction (not recorded which). Receptors originate from a male donor with ankylosing spondylitis.

Regarding this clonotype: A much larger clone is a single base away; this may be a read error. This chain connects TRBV20-1 to TRBJ2-1; TRBD2 matches at 12 bases. The CDR3 consists of 16 residues. Germline trimming cut 1 base from V and 5 bases from J; bases unmatched to any gene: 6. Germline V gives CDR1 DFQATT, CDR2 SNEGSKA (reference sequence). As DNA, the CDR3 is TGCAGTGCTAGAGGGACTAGCGGGGCGTCACACAATGAGCAGTTCTTC. It codes for CSARGTSGASHNEQFF.

As to this clonotype: Since a much larger clone is just one base distant, this may be a read error. The chain joins TRBV6-2 or TRBV6-3 to TRBJ2-7; tentative D call: TRBD1 (6 bases). Germline-derived CDR1 and CDR2 are MNHEY and SVGEGT. This CDR3 region has 15 residues. Trimming stripped 6 bases from V and 2 bases from J, with 17 bases between. The CDR3 protein is CASRYRDTLPYEQYF. For the CDR3, the DNA is TGTGCCAGCAGATACCGGGACACCCTCCCCTACGAGCAGTACTTC.

This clonotype was seen many times. The J gene is TRBJ2-7, the V gene TRBV12-3 or TRBV12-4; 12 positions agree with TRBD2. V shed 6 bases and J 5 bases; nucleotides not matched to a gene: 8. There are 15 residues in the CDR3. CDR3 in amino acids: CASSPGLAGLDEQYF. As DNA, the CDR3 is TGTGCCAGCAGCCCGGGACTAGCGGGTTTAGACGAGCAGTACTTC.